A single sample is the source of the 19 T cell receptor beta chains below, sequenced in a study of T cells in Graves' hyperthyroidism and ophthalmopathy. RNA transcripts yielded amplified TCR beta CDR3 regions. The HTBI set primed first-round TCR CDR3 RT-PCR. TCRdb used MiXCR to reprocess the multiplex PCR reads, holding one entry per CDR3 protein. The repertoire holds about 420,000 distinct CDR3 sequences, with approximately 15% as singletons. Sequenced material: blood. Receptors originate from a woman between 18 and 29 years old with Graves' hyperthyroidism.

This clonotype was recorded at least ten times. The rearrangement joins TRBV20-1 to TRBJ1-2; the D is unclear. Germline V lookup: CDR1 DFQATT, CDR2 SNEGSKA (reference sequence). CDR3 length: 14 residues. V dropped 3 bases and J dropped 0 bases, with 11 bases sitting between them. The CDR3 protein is CSASDPSPNYGYTF. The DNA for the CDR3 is TGCAGTGCTAGCGACCCTTCCCCTAACTATGGCTACACCTTC.

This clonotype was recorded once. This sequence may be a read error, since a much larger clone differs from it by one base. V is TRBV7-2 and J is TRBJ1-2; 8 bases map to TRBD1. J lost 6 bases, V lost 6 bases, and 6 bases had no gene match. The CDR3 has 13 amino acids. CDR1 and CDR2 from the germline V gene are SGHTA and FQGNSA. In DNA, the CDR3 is TGTGCCAGCAGTTCGTCAGGGGGCCATGGCTACACCTTC. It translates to CASSSSGGHGYTF.

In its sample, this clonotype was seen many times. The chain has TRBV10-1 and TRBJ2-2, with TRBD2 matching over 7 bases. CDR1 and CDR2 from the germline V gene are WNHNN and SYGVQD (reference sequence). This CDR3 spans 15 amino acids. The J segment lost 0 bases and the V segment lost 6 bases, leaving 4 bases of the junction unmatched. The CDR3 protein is CASSRRGTNTGELFF. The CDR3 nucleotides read TGCGCCAGCAGCCGGCGGGGGACGAACACCGGGGAGCTGTTTTTT.

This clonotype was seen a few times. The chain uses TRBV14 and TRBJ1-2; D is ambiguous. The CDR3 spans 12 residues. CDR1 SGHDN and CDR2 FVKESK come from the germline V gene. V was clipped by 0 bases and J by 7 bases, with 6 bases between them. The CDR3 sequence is CASSQDRGGYTF. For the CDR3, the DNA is TGTGCCAGCAGCCAAGATCGTGGTGGCTACACCTTC.

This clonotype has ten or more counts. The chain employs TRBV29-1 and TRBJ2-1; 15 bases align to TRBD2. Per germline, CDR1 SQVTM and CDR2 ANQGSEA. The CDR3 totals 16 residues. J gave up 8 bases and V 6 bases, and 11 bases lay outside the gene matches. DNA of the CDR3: TGCAGCGTCTCCTACCCCGGGACTAGCGGGAGGTATGAGCAGTTCTTC. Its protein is CSVSYPGTSGRYEQFF.

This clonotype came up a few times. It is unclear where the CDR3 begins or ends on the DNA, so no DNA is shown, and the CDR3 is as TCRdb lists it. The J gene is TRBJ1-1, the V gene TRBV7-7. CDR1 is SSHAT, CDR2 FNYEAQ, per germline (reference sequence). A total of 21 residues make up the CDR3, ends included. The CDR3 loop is CASSLEVGELNTEAFFSEAFF.

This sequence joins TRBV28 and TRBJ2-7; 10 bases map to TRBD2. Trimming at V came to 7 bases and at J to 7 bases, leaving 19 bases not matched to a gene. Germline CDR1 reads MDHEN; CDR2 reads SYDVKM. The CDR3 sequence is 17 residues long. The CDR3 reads CASTRTSGRSISGEQYF. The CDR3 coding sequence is TGTGCCAGCACCAGGACTAGCGGCCGGAGCATTTCTGGTGAGCAGTACTTC.

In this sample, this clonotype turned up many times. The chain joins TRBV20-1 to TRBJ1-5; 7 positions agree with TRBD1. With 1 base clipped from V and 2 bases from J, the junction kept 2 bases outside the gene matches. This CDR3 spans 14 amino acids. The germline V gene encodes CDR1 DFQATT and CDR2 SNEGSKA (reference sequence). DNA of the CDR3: TGCAGTGCTAGAGGTGACAGGGGCAATCAGCCCCAGCATTTT. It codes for CSARGDRGNQPQHF.

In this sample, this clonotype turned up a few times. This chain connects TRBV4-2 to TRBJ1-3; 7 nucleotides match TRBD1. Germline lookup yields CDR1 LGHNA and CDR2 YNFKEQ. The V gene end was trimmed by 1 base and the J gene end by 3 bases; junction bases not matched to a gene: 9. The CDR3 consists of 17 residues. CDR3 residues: CASSQVITGANGNTIYF. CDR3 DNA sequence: TGTGCCAGCAGCCAAGTGATCACAGGGGCGAATGGAAACACCATATATTTT.

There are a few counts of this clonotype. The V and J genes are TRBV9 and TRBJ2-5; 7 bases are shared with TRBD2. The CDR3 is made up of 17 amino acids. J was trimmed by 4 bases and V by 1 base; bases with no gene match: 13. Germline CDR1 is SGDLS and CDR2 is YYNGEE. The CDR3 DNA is TGTGCCAGCAGCGTAAAAACAGAGGGAGGGCCTCGAGAGACCCAGTACTTC. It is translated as CASSVKTEGGPRETQYF.

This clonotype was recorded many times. The CDR3 DNA sequence: TGTGCCAGCAGTCCCTCGCCAGCGGATGAGCAGTTCTTC. Translated: CASSPSPADEQFF. The chain recombines TRBV28 with TRBJ2-1; possible D gene TRBD2, 5 bases. V lost 5 bases to trimming and J lost 8 bases, with 13 bases between them. Looked up from germline, CDR1 is MDHEN and CDR2 is SYDVKM. This CDR3 has 13 residues.

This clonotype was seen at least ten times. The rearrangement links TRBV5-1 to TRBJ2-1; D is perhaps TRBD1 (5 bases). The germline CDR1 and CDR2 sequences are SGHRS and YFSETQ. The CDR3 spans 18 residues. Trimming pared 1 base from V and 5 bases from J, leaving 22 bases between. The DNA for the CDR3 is TGCGCCAGCAGCTTGAGGTCAAGTAGTAGACAGAGAAACAATGAGCAGTTCTTC. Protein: CASSLRSSSRQRNNEQFF.

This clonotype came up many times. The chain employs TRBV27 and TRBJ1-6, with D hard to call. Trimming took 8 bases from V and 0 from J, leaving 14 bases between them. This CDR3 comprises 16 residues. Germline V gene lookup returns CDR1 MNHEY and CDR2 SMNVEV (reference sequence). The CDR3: CASALQPLSYNSPLHF. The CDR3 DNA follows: TGTGCCAGCGCCCTTCAGCCACTCTCCTATAATTCACCCCTCCACTTT.

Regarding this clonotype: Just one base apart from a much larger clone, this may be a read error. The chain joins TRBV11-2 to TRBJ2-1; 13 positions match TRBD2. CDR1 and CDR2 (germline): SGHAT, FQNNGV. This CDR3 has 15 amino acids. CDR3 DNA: TGTGCCGGCAGCTTAGACCCGACTAGCGGGAGGAGGCAGTTCTTC. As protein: CAGSLDPTSGRRQFF.

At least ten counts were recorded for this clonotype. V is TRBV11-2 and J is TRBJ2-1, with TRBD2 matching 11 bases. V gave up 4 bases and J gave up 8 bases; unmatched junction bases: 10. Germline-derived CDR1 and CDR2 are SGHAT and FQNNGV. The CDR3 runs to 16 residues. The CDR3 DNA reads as TGTGCCAGCAGCTACCTCCTAGCGGGGGGTCCCTATGAGCAGTTCTTC. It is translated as CASSYLLAGGPYEQFF.

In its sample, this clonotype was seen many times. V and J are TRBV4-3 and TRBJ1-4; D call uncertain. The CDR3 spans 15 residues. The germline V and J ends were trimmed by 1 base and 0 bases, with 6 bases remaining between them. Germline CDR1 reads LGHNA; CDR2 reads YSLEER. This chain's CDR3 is CASSQGRATNEKLFF. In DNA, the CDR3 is TGCGCCAGCAGCCAAGGGCGAGCAACTAATGAAAAACTGTTTTTT.

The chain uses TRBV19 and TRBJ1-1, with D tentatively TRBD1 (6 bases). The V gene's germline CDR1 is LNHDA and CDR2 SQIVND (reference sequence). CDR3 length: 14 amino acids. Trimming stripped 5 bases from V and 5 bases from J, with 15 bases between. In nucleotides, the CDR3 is TGTGCCAGTAGTCCCAACAGGGTTCGAACTGAAGCTTTCTTT. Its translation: CASSPNRVRTEAFF.

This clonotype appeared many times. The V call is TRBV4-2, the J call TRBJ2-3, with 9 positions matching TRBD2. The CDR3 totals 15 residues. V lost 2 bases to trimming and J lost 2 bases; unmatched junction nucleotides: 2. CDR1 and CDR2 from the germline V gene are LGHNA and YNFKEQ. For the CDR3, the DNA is TGTGCCAGCAGCCAATTAGCGGGGGCCACAGATACGCAGTATTTT. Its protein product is CASSQLAGATDTQYF.

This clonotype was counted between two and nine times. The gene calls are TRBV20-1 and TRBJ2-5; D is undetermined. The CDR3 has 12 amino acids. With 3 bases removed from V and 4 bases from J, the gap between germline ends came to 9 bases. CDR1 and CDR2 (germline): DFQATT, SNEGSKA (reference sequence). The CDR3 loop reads CSASHSLETQYF. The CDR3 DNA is TGCAGTGCTAGCCATTCACTAGAGACCCAGTACTTC.